This T cell receptor beta chain was sequenced during a study of tumor and adjacent non-tumor tissue in lung cancer. Turning to the study itself: The patients, 9 to 11 men and several women, were roughly 31 to 80 with stage I to III disease. General study findings and limits: Normal lung showed higher cumulative top 100 clone frequency than tumor. Significantly higher TCR diversity was found in tumor than normal lung.

This sample's RNA came from whole unsorted tissue. Looked up from germline, CDR1 is SGHNT and CDR2 is YYREEE (reference sequence). The CDR3 has 12 amino acids. For this clonotype: Its antigen is unknown. A much larger clone sits a single nucleotide away, making a read error possible.

Three rounds of nested PCR, following a modified ARM-PCR protocol, produced the TCRbeta library. TCRdb analysed the multiplex PCR reads with MiXCR anew, one entry per CDR3 protein. The repertoire consists of 200,000 to 250,000 distinct CDR3 sequences, with less than 80% occurring once and the leading ten covering roughly 24%. The sample comprised lung tumor tissue. The chain joins TRBV5-4 to TRBJ1-3; D gene uncertain. The origin of this receptor is a man aged 55 to 69 with non-small cell lung cancer. Here the CDR3 DNA reads TGTGGCAGCAGCATCGAACGAAACACCATATATTTT. It is translated as CGSSIERNTIYF.